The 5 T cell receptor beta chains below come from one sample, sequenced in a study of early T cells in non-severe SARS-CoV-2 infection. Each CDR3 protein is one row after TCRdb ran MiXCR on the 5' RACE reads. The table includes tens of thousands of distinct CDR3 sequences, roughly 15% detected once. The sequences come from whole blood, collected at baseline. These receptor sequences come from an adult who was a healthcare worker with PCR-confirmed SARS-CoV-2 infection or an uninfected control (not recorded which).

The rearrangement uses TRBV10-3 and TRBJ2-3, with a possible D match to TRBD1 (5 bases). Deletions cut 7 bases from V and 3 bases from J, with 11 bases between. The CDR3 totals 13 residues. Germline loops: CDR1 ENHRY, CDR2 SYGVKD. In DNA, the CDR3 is TGTGCCATCAATGATGGGGCAACAGATACGCAGTATTTT. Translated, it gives CAINDGATDTQYF.

CDR3: CASMVGANVLTF. As DNA, the CDR3 is TGTGCCAGCATGGTGGGGGCCAACGTCCTGACTTTC. The chain recombines TRBV7-9 with TRBJ2-6; D is uncertain. CDR1 and CDR2 from the germline V gene are SEHNR and FQNEAQ (reference sequence). The CDR3 is 12 residues long. Trimming took 7 bases from V and 4 from J, leaving 5 bases between them.

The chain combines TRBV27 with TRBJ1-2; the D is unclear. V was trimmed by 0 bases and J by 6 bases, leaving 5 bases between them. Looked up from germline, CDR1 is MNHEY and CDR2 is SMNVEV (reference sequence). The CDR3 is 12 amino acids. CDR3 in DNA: TGTGCCAGCAGTTTATCCGGCAATGGCTACACCTTC. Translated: CASSLSGNGYTF.

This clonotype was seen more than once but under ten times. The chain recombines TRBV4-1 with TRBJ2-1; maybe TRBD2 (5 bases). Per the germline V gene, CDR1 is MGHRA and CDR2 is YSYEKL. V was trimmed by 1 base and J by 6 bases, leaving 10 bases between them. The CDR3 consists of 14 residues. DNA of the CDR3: TGCGCCAGCAGCCAAGTTAGAGGGAGCAATGAGCAGTTCTTC. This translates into CASSQVRGSNEQFF.

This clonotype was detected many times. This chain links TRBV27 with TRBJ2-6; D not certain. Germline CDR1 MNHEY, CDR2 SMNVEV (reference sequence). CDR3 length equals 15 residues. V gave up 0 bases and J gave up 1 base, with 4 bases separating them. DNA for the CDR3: TGTGCCAGCAGTTTATCCCGGTCTGGGGCCAACGTCCTGACTTTC. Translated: CASSLSRSGANVLTF.